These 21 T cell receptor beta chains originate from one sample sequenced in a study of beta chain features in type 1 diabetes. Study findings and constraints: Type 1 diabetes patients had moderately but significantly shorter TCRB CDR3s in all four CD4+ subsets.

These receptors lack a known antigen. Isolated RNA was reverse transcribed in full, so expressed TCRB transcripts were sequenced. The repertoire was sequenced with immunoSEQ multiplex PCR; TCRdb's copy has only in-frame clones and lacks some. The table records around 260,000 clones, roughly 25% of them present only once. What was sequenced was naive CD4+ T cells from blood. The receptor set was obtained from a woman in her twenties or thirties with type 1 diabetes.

CDR3 region: CASRREGTDTQYF. CDR3 DNA: TGTGCCAGTAGACGGGAGGGCACAGATACGCAGTATTTT. This chain joins TRBV6-5 and TRBJ2-3; TRBD2 aligns across 7 bases. The CDR3 has 13 amino acids. Looked up from germline, CDR1 is MNHEY and CDR2 is SVGAGI. The ends lost 9 bases at V and 1 base at J; junction bases unmatched: 4.

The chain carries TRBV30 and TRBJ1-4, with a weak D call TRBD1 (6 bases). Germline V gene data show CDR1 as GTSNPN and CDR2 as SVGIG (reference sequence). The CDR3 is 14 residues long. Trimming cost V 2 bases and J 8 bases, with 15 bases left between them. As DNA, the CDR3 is TGTGCCTGGAGTAAACAGGGTTTTTTCGAAAAACTGTTTTTT. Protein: CAWSKQGFFEKLFF.

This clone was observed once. The CDR3 DNA reads TGCGCCAGCAGCTGGCCGGGACAGGGGGAAGAGACCCAGTACTTC. Protein sequence: CASSWPGQGEETQYF. This chain uses TRBV5-1 with TRBJ2-5, with 11 bases identical to TRBD1. The CDR3 runs to 15 residues. The germline gives CDR1 SGHRS, CDR2 YFSETQ. V lost 3 bases to trimming and J lost 3 bases; unmatched junction nucleotides: 4.

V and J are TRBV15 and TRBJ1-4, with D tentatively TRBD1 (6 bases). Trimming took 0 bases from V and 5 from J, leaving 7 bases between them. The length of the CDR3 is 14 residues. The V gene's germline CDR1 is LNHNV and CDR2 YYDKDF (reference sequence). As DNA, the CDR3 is TGTGCCACCAGCAGAGATACAGGGAATGAAAAACTGTTTTTT. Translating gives CATSRDTGNEKLFF. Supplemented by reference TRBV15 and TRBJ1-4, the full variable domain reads DAMVIQNPRYQVTQFGKPVTLSCSQTLNHNVMYWYQQKSSQAPKLLFHYYDKDFNNEADTPDNFQSRRPNTSFCFLDIRSPGLGDTAMYLCATSRDTGNEKLFFGSGTQLSVL.

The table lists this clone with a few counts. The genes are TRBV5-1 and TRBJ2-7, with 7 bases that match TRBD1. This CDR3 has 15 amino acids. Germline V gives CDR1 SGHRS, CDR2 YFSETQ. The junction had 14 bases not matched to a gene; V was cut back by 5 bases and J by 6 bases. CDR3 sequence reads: CASSLTGTEDGEQYF. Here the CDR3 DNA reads TGCGCCAGCAGTTTAACCGGGACAGAAGATGGCGAGCAGTACTTC.

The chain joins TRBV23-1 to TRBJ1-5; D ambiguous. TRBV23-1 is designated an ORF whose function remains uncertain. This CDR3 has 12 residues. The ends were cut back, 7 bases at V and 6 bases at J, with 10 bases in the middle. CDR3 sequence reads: CASTLRAQPQHF. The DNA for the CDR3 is TGCGCCAGCACATTGAGGGCTCAGCCCCAGCATTTT.

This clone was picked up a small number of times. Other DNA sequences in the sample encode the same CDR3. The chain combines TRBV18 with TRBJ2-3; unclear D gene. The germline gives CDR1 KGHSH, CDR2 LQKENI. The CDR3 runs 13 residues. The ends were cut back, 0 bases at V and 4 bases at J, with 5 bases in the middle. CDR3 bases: TGTGCCAGCTCACCACCTTCCGCAGATACGCAGTATTTT. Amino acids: CASSPPSADTQYF.

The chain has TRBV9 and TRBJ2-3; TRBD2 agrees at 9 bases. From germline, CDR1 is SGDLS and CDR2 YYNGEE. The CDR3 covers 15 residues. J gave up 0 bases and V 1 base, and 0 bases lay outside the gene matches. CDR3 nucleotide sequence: TGTGCCAGCAGCGTAACTAGCGGGAGCACAGATACGCAGTATTTT. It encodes CASSVTSGSTDTQYF.

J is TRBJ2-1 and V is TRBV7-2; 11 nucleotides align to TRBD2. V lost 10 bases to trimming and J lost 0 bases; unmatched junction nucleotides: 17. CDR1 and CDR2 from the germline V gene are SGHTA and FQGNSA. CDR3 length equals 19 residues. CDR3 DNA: TGTGCCACCAGTACAACCTGGACTAGCGGGTTAGCCTCCTACAATGAGCAGTTCTTC. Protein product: CATSTTWTSGLASYNEQFF.

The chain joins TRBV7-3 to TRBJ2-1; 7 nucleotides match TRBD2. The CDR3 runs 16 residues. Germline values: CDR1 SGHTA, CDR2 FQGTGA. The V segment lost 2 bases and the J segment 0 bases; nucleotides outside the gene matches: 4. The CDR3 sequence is CASSLLGGSSYNEQFF. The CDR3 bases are TGTGCCAGCAGCTTACTCGGCGGGAGCTCCTACAATGAGCAGTTCTTC.

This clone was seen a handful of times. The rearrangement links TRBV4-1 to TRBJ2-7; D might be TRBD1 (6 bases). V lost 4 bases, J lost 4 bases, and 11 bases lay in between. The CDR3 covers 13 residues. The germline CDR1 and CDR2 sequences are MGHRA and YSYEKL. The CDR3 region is CASSPGHRYEQYF. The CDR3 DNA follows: TGCGCCAGCAGCCCGGGACACCGGTACGAGCAGTACTTC.

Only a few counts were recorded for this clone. DNA of the CDR3: TGCGCCAGCAGCGCGGTAGCGAACACCGGGGAGCTGTTTTTT. It codes for CASSAVANTGELFF. V is TRBV5-1 and J is TRBJ2-2; D ambiguous. V dropped 4 bases and J dropped 0 bases, with 7 bases sitting between them. This CDR3 region has 14 residues. Germline V gene sequence: CDR1 SGHRS, CDR2 YFSETQ. Drawing the rest from reference TRBV5-1 and TRBJ2-2, the complete variable domain is KAGVTQTPRYLIKTRGQQVTLSCSPISGHRSVSWYQQTPGQGLQFLFEYFSETQRNKGNFPGRFSGRQFSNSRSEMNVSTLELGDSALYLCASSAVANTGELFFGEGSRLTVL.

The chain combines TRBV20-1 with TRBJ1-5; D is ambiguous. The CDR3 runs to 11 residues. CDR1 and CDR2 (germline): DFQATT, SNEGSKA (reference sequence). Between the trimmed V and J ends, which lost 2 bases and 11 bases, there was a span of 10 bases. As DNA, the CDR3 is TGCAGTGCTAGACAGGCTGGGTCCCAGCATTTT. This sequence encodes CSARQAGSQHF.

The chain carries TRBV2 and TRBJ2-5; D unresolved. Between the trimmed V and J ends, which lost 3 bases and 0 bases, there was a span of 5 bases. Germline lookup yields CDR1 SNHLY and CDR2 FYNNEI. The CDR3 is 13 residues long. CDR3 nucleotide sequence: TGTGCCAGCAGTGAGCAGTACCAAGAGACCCAGTACTTC. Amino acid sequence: CASSEQYQETQYF.

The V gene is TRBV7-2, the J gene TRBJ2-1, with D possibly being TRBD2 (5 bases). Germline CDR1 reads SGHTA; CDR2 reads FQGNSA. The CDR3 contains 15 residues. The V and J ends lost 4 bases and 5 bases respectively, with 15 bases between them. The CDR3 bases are TGTGCCAGCAGCTCCCAATCCGGGATCAACAATGAGCAGTTCTTC. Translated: CASSSQSGINNEQFF.

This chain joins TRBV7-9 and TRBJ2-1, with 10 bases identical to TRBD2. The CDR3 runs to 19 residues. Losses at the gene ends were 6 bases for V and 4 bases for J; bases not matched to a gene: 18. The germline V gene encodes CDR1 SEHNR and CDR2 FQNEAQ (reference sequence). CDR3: CASRKSRRIAGGLYNEQFF. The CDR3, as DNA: TGTGCCAGCAGAAAAAGCCGTCGGATAGCGGGGGGACTTTACAATGAGCAGTTCTTC.

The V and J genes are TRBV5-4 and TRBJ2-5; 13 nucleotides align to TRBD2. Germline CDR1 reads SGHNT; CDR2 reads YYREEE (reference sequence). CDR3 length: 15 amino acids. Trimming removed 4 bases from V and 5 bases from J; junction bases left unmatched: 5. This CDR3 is CASSLRTSGSETQYF. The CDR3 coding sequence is TGTGCCAGCAGCCTACGGACTAGCGGGAGTGAGACCCAGTACTTC.

CDR3: CSFSPGQGSYEQYF. The CDR3 bases are TGCAGCTTCAGCCCGGGACAGGGTTCCTACGAGCAGTACTTC. V usage is TRBV29-1 and J usage is TRBJ2-7; 9 bases align to TRBD1. Germline CDR1 and CDR2: SQVTM and ANQGSEA. CDR3 length equals 14 residues. The junction had 9 bases not matched to a gene; V was cut back by 8 bases and J by 1 base.

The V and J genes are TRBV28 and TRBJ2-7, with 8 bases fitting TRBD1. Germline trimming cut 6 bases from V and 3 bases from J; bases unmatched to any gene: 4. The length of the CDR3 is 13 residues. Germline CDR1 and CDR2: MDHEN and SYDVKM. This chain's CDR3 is CASRSGQGYEQYF. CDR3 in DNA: TGTGCCAGCAGGTCAGGACAGGGCTACGAGCAGTACTTC. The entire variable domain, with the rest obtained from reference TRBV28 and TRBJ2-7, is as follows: DVKVTQSSRYLVKRTGEKVFLECVQDMDHENMFWYRQDPGLGLRLIYFSYDVKMKEKGDIPEGYSVSREKKERFSLILESASTNQTSMYLCASRSGQGYEQYFGPGTRLTVT.

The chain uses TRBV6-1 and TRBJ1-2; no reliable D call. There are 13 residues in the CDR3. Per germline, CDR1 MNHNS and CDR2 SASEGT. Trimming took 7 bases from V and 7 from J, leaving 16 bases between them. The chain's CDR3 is CASIRPAELGYTF. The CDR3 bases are TGTGCCAGCATACGCCCCGCCGAGCTTGGCTACACCTTC.

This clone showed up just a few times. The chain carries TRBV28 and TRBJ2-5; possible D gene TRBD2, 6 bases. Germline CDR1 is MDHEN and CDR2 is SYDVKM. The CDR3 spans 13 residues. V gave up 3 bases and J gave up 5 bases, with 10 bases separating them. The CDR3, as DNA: TGTGCCAGCAGTTTGCCCAGCGGGGAGACCCAGTACTTC. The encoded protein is CASSLPSGETQYF. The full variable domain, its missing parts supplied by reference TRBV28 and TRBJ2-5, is DVKVTQSSRYLVKRTGEKVFLECVQDMDHENMFWYRQDPGLGLRLIYFSYDVKMKEKGDIPEGYSVSREKKERFSLILESASTNQTSMYLCASSLPSGETQYFGPGTRLLVL.